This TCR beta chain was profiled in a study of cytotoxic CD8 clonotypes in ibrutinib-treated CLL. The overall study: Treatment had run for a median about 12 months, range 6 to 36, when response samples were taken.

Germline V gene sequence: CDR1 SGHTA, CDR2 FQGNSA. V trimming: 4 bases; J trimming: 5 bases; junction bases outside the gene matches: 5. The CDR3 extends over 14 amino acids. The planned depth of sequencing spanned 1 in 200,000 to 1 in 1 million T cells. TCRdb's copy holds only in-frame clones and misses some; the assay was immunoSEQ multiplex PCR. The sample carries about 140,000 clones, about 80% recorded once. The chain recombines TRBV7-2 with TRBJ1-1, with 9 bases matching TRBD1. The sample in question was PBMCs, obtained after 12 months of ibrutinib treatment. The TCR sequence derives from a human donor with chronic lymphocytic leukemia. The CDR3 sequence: CASSSQGAETEAFF. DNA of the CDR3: TGTGCCAGCAGCTCACAGGGGGCGGAGACTGAAGCTTTCTTT.